A selection of T cell receptor beta chains follows, all from one sample in a study of blood T cells in healthy people across ages. TCRdb re-analysed the 5' RACE reads in MiXCR, keeping a single row per CDR3 protein. Of roughly 2 million distinct CDR3 sequences listed, 49% were seen once; the top ten hold around 2.1%. The sample taken for sequencing was blood. These receptors were taken from a woman aged 40 to 50 in good health. Each CDR3 is given with its conserved first and last residue. The D gene is left open where the match is weak. Clone size appears in some rows only: once, few, many, or a class for an expanded clone.

TGCGCCAGCAGCCAAGATTCTAGACAGGGAGACACCTTC	CASSQDSRQGDTF	-	TRBV4-3	TRBJ1-2	TRBD1	13
TGCAGCGTTGAACCAGGGGATGACTATGGCTACACCTTC	CSVEPGDDYGYTF	few	TRBV29-1	TRBJ1-2	-	13
TGTGCCAGCAGCCTACGACAGGGGCTTGGGGTGAACACTGAAGCTTTCTTT	CASSLRQGLGVNTEAFF	-	TRBV7-9	TRBJ1-1	TRBD1	17
TGTGCCAGCCCCCCTGGGACAAGCACAGATACGCAGTATTTT	CASPPGTSTDTQYF	-	TRBV5-6	TRBJ2-3	-	14
TGTGCCAGCAGCTTTCGACAGATCGGGGATGGCTACACCTTC	CASSFRQIGDGYTF	-	TRBV7-2	TRBJ1-2	-	14
TGTGCCAGCAGCTTGGCCCGGCACCATCTAGCCTTCTACGAGCAGTACTTC	CASSLARHHLAFYEQYF	few	TRBV5-6	TRBJ2-7	-	17
TGCGCCAGCAGCGCAATAGCGGGTCGCACAGATACGCAGTATTTT	CASSAIAGRTDTQYF	-	TRBV4-3	TRBJ2-3	TRBD2	15
TGTGCCATCAGGGACAGGGGGCGAAATGGCTACACCTTC	CAIRDRGRNGYTF	many	TRBV10-3	TRBJ1-2	TRBD1	13
TGTGCCAGCATCCTAGGAGGTGGCGTTAATGAGCAGTACTTC	CASILGGGVNEQYF	-	TRBV28	TRBJ2-5	-	14
TGTGCCAGCAGTTACACGACAGTGATTAACTATGGCTACACCTTC	CASSYTTVINYGYTF	few	TRBV6-2/TRBV6-3	TRBJ1-2	-	15
TGTGCCAGCAGTTACTCGACTTACGATGCGTACTTC	CASSYSTYDAYF	-	TRBV6-2/TRBV6-3	TRBJ2-5	-	12
TGTGCCAGCAGTTTGAGGCTTCTACGGGAGCAGTACTTC	CASSLRLLREQYF	few	TRBV27	TRBJ2-7	-	13
TGTGCCACCAGTTCAGAGGACCCGGGCAATCAGCCCCAGCATTTT	CATSSEDPGNQPQHF	-	TRBV24-1	TRBJ1-5	-	15
TGTGCCAGCAGTTTGTGGGGCCAAGCTAACTATGGCTACACCTTC	CASSLWGQANYGYTF	-	TRBV28	TRBJ1-2	-	15
TGTGCCAGCAGCTTAATTGGGCGGGGTGACAATGAGCAGTTCTTC	CASSLIGRGDNEQFF	-	TRBV11-2	TRBJ2-1	-	15
TGTGCCAGCATCTCCGGGGGCGGGAACACTGAAGCTTTCTTT	CASISGGGNTEAFF	-	TRBV28	TRBJ1-1	-	14
TGTGCCAGCAGTTTAGCGGGGGGGCCTGAAAATGAGCAGTTCTTC	CASSLAGGPENEQFF	-	TRBV28	TRBJ2-1	TRBD2	15
TGTGCCAGCAGGACAGGGTACGGTCAGCCCCAGCATTTT	CASRTGYGQPQHF	-	TRBV6-2/TRBV6-3	TRBJ1-5	TRBD1	13
TGTGCCAGCACCCAGACTAGAGGGAATCAGGGTGAGCAGTTCTTC	CASTQTRGNQGEQFF	-	TRBV2	TRBJ2-1	-	15
TGTGCCAGCAGTGGGACTAGCGGGGGGGCGGACTACAATGAGCAGTTCTTC	CASSGTSGGADYNEQFF	-	TRBV2	TRBJ2-1	TRBD2	17
TGTGCCAGCAGCATCAGGGGTTTAAATGAAAAACTGTTTTTT	CASSIRGLNEKLFF	-	TRBV12-3/TRBV12-4	TRBJ1-4	-	14
TGTGCCAGCAGCTCGCCCTTCGGCAGGACTAGCACAGATACGCAGTATTTT	CASSSPFGRTSTDTQYF	-	TRBV7-2	TRBJ2-3	-	17
TGTGCCACCAGTGCCCCTACAGGGGCCGTCAATCAGCCCCAGCATTTT	CATSAPTGAVNQPQHF	-	TRBV24-1	TRBJ1-5	TRBD1	16
TGTGCCACCAGCATACAGGGGGCTGGGACAGATACGCAGTATTTT	CATSIQGAGTDTQYF	-	TRBV15	TRBJ2-3	TRBD1	15
TGCAGTGCTATACGTCTGCCTAGCGCTGTCCAAGAGACCCGGTACTTC	CSAIRLPSAVQETRYF	-	TRBV20-1	TRBJ2-5	-	16
TGCAGTGCTAGAGATGGGGGACAGGGGGCCTATGGCTACACCTTC	CSARDGGQGAYGYTF	few	TRBV20-1	TRBJ1-2	TRBD1	15
TGTGCCAGCAGCCTGACTAGCGGGGGGCCCCCGGGTGGGACCCAGTACTTC	CASSLTSGGPPGGTQYF	few	TRBV7-2	TRBJ2-5	TRBD2	17
TGCAGCGTTGAAGGGTTCTATGGCTACACCTTC	CSVEGFYGYTF	few	TRBV29-1	TRBJ1-2	-	11
TGTGCCAGCAGGACACTAGCGGGGCTAGAGCAGTTCTTC	CASRTLAGLEQFF	-	TRBV2	TRBJ2-1	TRBD2	13
TGTGCCAGCAGTTACGGCACGACGTCGGCAGATACGCAGTATTTT	CASSYGTTSADTQYF	-	TRBV6-6	TRBJ2-3	-	15
TGCGCCAGCAGTGTATCCCGGGGGGGTATGAAGCAGTACTTC	CASSVSRGGMKQYF	-	TRBV10-2	TRBJ2-4	TRBD2	14
TGTGCCAGCAGCTTAGCAGGACAGGGGATGGGTGAGCAGTTCTTC	CASSLAGQGMGEQFF	few	TRBV7-2	TRBJ2-1	TRBD1	15
TGTGCCAGCAGCTTCTCTAGCGGGGGGCAATACAATGAGCAGTTCTTC	CASSFSSGGQYNEQFF	-	TRBV11-2	TRBJ2-1	TRBD2	16
TGCAGCGGCCACTTGAACACTGAAGCTTTCTTT	CSGHLNTEAFF	-	TRBV29-1	TRBJ1-1	-	11
TGTGCCAGCAGCTCCGCTGTGACAGGGGACAGTGGGGCCAACGTCCTGACTTTC	CASSSAVTGDSGANVLTF	few	TRBV5-5	TRBJ2-6	TRBD1	18
TGTGCCAGCAGGATCGGGGGAGAGGCGACCCAGTACTTC	CASRIGGEATQYF	few	TRBV6-2/TRBV6-3	TRBJ2-5	-	13
TGCAGCGGGGGGTTAGCGGGGGTCGACGAGCAGTACTTC	CSGGLAGVDEQYF	-	TRBV29-1	TRBJ2-7	TRBD2	13
TGCAGCGCATCCACGGACAGGGGGCTTTATGAAAAACTGTTTTTT	CSASTDRGLYEKLFF	few	TRBV29-1	TRBJ1-4	TRBD1	15
TGTGCCAGCAGCCAAGATCGGCTAGACCAAGAGACCCAGTACTTC	CASSQDRLDQETQYF	-	TRBV4-2	TRBJ2-5	-	15
TGTGCCAGCAGAGCGGGTAATGAAAAACTGTTTTTT	CASRAGNEKLFF	-	TRBV2	TRBJ1-4	-	12
TGTGCCACCAGTTCCAGGGATAACACCGGGGAGCTGTTTTTT	CATSSRDNTGELFF	-	TRBV24-1	TRBJ2-2	-	14
TGCAGCGTTGATTTCGGGCTACTATATGGCTACACCTTC	CSVDFGLLYGYTF	-	TRBV29-1	TRBJ1-2	-	13
TGCAGTGCTAGTAGGACAGGGTCTACAGATACGCAGTATTTT	CSASRTGSTDTQYF	-	TRBV20-1	TRBJ2-3	TRBD1	14
TGTGCCAGCAGGGGGGGGAGTGTGTCTAAGAGCGCAGATACGCAGTATTTT	CASRGGSVSKSADTQYF	-	TRBV12-3/TRBV12-4	TRBJ2-3	TRBD2	17
TGTGCCAGCAGGGGGACGGGAGCAAATCGGAATGAGCAGTTCTTC	CASRGTGANRNEQFF	-	TRBV6-6	TRBJ2-1	-	15
TGTGCCAGCAGTCCCAGGTCTCAGGGCCCCCAGTACTTC	CASSPRSQGPQYF	many	TRBV12-3/TRBV12-4	TRBJ2-5	-	13
TGCGCCAGCAGCCCGCGGGGGTACGAGGAGACCCAGTACTTC	CASSPRGYEETQYF	few	TRBV5-1	TRBJ2-5	TRBD2	14
TGTGCCAGCGGAATACGGGGGGGCCGCAATGAGCAGTTCTTC	CASGIRGGRNEQFF	-	TRBV3-1	TRBJ2-1	TRBD2	14
TGCAGTGCTAGAGGACAATGGTTTATTAGCGGGGGGGCCATGGATACGCAGTATTTT	CSARGQWFISGGAMDTQYF	once	TRBV20-1	TRBJ2-3	TRBD2	19
TGTGCCAGCAGTTACTCGTATATTACCCTGGGAGATACGCAGTATTTT	CASSYSYITLGDTQYF	-	TRBV6-5	TRBJ2-3	-	16
TGTGCCAGCAGCTCCTCCGGCCCTTACGAGCAGTACTTC	CASSSSGPYEQYF	many	TRBV7-3	TRBJ2-7	-	13
TGCGCCAGCAGGTCAGATCTCCTAGCCAAAAACATTCAGTACTTC	CASRSDLLAKNIQYF	-	TRBV5-1	TRBJ2-4	-	15
TGCAGTGCTAGCCACCTTGGCAGGCCCTACGAGCAGTACTTC	CSASHLGRPYEQYF	-	TRBV20-1	TRBJ2-7	-	14
TGTGCCAGCAGCTCAGAGGGACAGGGGGCTCGAGTTTATGGCTACACCTTC	CASSSEGQGARVYGYTF	few	TRBV7-9	TRBJ1-2	TRBD1	17
TGCGCCAGCAGCCCACACGGGGGCGAAGAGACCCAGTACTTC	CASSPHGGEETQYF	few	TRBV4-3	TRBJ2-5	-	14